These T cell receptor beta chains were read from a single sample in a study of cytomegalovirus exposure and HLA in healthy donors. Using immunoSEQ multiplex PCR, the repertoire was profiled, and TCRdb retains in-frame clones only, with some absent. The sample carries 55,000 to 65,000 clones, 65% to 90% recorded once. Sequenced: PBMCs. The source is a female donor in good health and CMV-seronegative. CDR3s include the opening cysteine and the closing phenylalanine or tryptophan. The D gene is left open where the match is weak. For some rows the clone size is stated as once, few or many, or as a class when expanded; others skip it.

j_gene: TRBJ2-2
v_gene: TRBV5-7
abundance: -
d_gene: TRBD2
CDR3aa: CASSVGLAGGLNTGELFF
CDR3nt: TGTGCCAGCAGCGTAGGACTAGCGGGGGGACTGAACACCGGGGAGCTGTTTTTT

j_gene: TRBJ2-1
v_gene: TRBV4-1
abundance: -
d_gene: -
CDR3aa: CASSQDRGGAYNEQFF
CDR3nt: TGCGCCAGCAGCCAAGATAGGGGGGGCGCTTACAATGAGCAGTTCTTC

j_gene: TRBJ2-7
v_gene: TRBV7-2
abundance: -
d_gene: -
CDR3aa: CASSIGRGGSLYEQYF
CDR3nt: TGTGCCAGCAGCATAGGGAGGGGGGGTTCTCTTTACGAGCAGTACTTC

j_gene: TRBJ2-3
v_gene: TRBV6-4
abundance: -
d_gene: TRBD2
CDR3aa: CASSDPGRADTQYF
CDR3nt: TGTGCCAGCAGTGACCCCGGGAGGGCGGATACGCAGTATTTT

j_gene: TRBJ2-7
v_gene: TRBV19
abundance: -
d_gene: -
CDR3aa: CASSLRPRQTELIF
CDR3nt: TGTGCCAGTAGCCTTCGGCCCCGACAGACGGAGTTGATCTTC

j_gene: TRBJ2-7
v_gene: TRBV18
abundance: few
d_gene: TRBD2
CDR3aa: CASSIGTSGTTGYEQYF
CDR3nt: TGTGCCAGCTCAATCGGGACTAGCGGGACGACGGGCTACGAGCAGTACTTC

j_gene: TRBJ2-7
v_gene: TRBV28
abundance: -
d_gene: -
CDR3aa: CASSHWGQGSYEQYF
CDR3nt: TGTGCCAGCAGCCACTGGGGGCAGGGATCCTATGAGCAGTACTTC

j_gene: TRBJ1-5
v_gene: TRBV19
abundance: -
d_gene: TRBD1
CDR3aa: CASSIKGTGPSPQHF
CDR3nt: TGTGCCAGTAGTATAAAGGGGACAGGCCCCTCGCCCCAGCATTTT

j_gene: TRBJ1-3
v_gene: TRBV11-2
abundance: -
d_gene: -
CDR3aa: CASSLVAPGNTIYF
CDR3nt: TGTGCCAGCAGCTTAGTGGCCCCCGGAAACACCATATATTTT

j_gene: TRBJ2-2
v_gene: TRBV7-9
abundance: few
d_gene: -
CDR3aa: CASSLEAGGELFF
CDR3nt: TGTGCCAGCAGCTTAGAGGCGGGCGGGGAGCTGTTTTTT

j_gene: TRBJ1-1
v_gene: TRBV7-2
abundance: -
d_gene: -
CDR3aa: CASSLTSEVGEAFF
CDR3nt: TGTGCCAGCAGCTTAACCTCGGAGGTGGGTGAAGCTTTCTTT

j_gene: TRBJ2-7
v_gene: TRBV7-9
abundance: -
d_gene: TRBD1
CDR3aa: CASSFGYQGAREQYF
CDR3nt: TGTGCCAGCAGCTTTGGTTACCAGGGGGCGCGTGAGCAGTACTTC

j_gene: TRBJ2-2
v_gene: TRBV28
abundance: -
d_gene: -
CDR3aa: CASSSAGARIGELFF
CDR3nt: TGTGCCAGCAGCTCGGCAGGGGCGCGAATCGGGGAGCTGTTTTTT

j_gene: TRBJ2-3
v_gene: TRBV27
abundance: -
d_gene: -
CDR3aa: CASSRLGVRADTQYF
CDR3nt: TGTGCCAGCAGTCGACTAGGGGTACGGGCAGATACGCAGTATTTT

j_gene: TRBJ1-1
v_gene: TRBV14
abundance: -
d_gene: -
CDR3aa: CASSHTFGLEAFF
CDR3nt: TGTGCCAGCAGCCATACTTTTGGGCTTGAAGCTTTCTTT

j_gene: TRBJ2-1
v_gene: TRBV2
abundance: -
d_gene: TRBD1
CDR3aa: CASSKTGGVLNEQFF
CDR3nt: TGTGCCAGCAGTAAAACAGGGGGTGTGTTGAATGAGCAGTTCTTC

j_gene: TRBJ2-7
v_gene: TRBV5-5
abundance: -
d_gene: TRBD2
CDR3aa: CASSIGLGNYEQYF
CDR3nt: TGTGCCAGCAGCATAGGACTAGGAAACTACGAGCAGTACTTC

j_gene: TRBJ2-1
v_gene: TRBV5-1
abundance: once
d_gene: -
CDR3aa: CASSLRSNRESSYNEQFF
CDR3nt: TGCGCCAGCAGCTTGCGATCTAACCGGGAGAGCTCCTACAATGAGCAGTTCTTC

j_gene: TRBJ2-5
v_gene: TRBV11-2
abundance: -
d_gene: -
CDR3aa: CASSAVWETQYF
CDR3nt: TGTGCCAGCAGCGCAGTCTGGGAGACCCAGTACTTC

j_gene: TRBJ2-7
v_gene: TRBV6-1
abundance: -
d_gene: TRBD1
CDR3aa: CASNPGQVSYEQYF
CDR3nt: TGTGCCAGCAACCCGGGACAGGTCTCCTACGAGCAGTACTTC

j_gene: TRBJ1-1
v_gene: TRBV27
abundance: -
d_gene: -
CDR3aa: CASSFSGNTEAFF
CDR3nt: TGTGCCAGCAGTTTTTCGGGGAACACTGAAGCTTTCTTT

j_gene: TRBJ1-6
v_gene: TRBV19
abundance: -
d_gene: -
CDR3aa: CASSIGPGANSPLHF
CDR3nt: TGTGCCAGTAGTATTGGGCCAGGGGCTAATTCACCCCTCCACTTT

j_gene: TRBJ1-1
v_gene: TRBV2
abundance: -
d_gene: -
CDR3aa: CASSAQLNTEAFF
CDR3nt: TGTGCCAGCAGCGCACAGTTGAACACTGAAGCTTTCTTT

j_gene: TRBJ2-7
v_gene: TRBV5-1
abundance: once
d_gene: -
CDR3aa: CASSFLGQFYEQYF
CDR3nt: TGCGCCAGCAGCTTCCTAGGACAGTTCTACGAGCAGTACTTC

j_gene: TRBJ2-5
v_gene: TRBV28
abundance: -
d_gene: -
CDR3aa: CASSSGQPEETQYF
CDR3nt: TGTGCCAGCAGTTCAGGACAGCCCGAAGAGACCCAGTACTTC

j_gene: TRBJ1-6
v_gene: TRBV2
abundance: -
d_gene: -
CDR3aa: CASTRDSYNSPLHF
CDR3nt: TGTGCCAGCACCCGGGACTCCTATAATTCACCCCTCCACTTT

j_gene: TRBJ2-7
v_gene: TRBV5-4
abundance: -
d_gene: TRBD2
CDR3aa: CASSFAGVYEQYF
CDR3nt: TGTGCCAGCAGCTTCGCGGGAGTTTACGAGCAGTACTTC

j_gene: TRBJ1-1
v_gene: TRBV4-1
abundance: once
d_gene: TRBD1
CDR3aa: CASSRGGGMNTEAFF
CDR3nt: TGCGCCAGCAGCCGAGGGGGCGGAATGAACACTGAAGCTTTCTTT

j_gene: TRBJ1-3
v_gene: TRBV6-6
abundance: few
d_gene: -
CDR3aa: CASRPGQSGTIYF
CDR3nt: TGTGCCAGCAGACCTGGACAGTCCGGCACCATATATTTT

j_gene: TRBJ2-7
v_gene: TRBV18
abundance: -
d_gene: TRBD2
CDR3aa: CASSATSNSYEQYF
CDR3nt: TGTGCCAGCTCAGCGACTAGCAACTCCTACGAGCAGTACTTC

j_gene: TRBJ1-6
v_gene: TRBV6-1
abundance: once
d_gene: TRBD1
CDR3aa: CASRERQGLKTYNSPLHF
CDR3nt: TGTGCCAGCAGGGAACGACAGGGGTTAAAAACCTATAATTCACCCCTCCACTTT

j_gene: TRBJ2-5
v_gene: TRBV4-2
abundance: -
d_gene: TRBD2
CDR3aa: CASSQGGSGRQETQYF
CDR3nt: TGTGCCAGCAGCCAAGGGGGTAGCGGGAGACAGGAGACCCAGTACTTC

j_gene: TRBJ1-2
v_gene: TRBV7-9
abundance: -
d_gene: -
CDR3aa: CASSPRGGGMGYGYTF
CDR3nt: TGTGCCAGCAGCCCTCGGGGCGGGGGCATGGGCTATGGCTACACCTTC

j_gene: TRBJ2-1
v_gene: TRBV19
abundance: -
d_gene: TRBD2
CDR3aa: CASSPPYTAGARHEQFF
CDR3nt: TGTGCCAGTAGCCCCCCGTATACAGCGGGAGCCCGCCATGAGCAGTTCTTC

j_gene: TRBJ1-2
v_gene: TRBV29-1
abundance: -
d_gene: -
CDR3aa: CSVEDSLTARDYGYTF
CDR3nt: TGCAGCGTTGAAGACAGCCTCACCGCCAGGGACTATGGCTACACCTTC

j_gene: TRBJ1-5
v_gene: TRBV7-2
abundance: -
d_gene: TRBD1
CDR3aa: CASSPGQSFQPQHF
CDR3nt: TGTGCCAGCAGCCCGGGACAGAGCTTCCAGCCCCAGCATTTT

j_gene: TRBJ1-6
v_gene: TRBV19
abundance: -
d_gene: TRBD1
CDR3aa: CASSIDQRQGRISPLHF
CDR3nt: TGTGCCAGTAGTATAGACCAGAGACAGGGTCGGATTTCACCCCTCCACTTT

j_gene: TRBJ2-1
v_gene: TRBV6-1
abundance: -
d_gene: TRBD2
CDR3aa: CASRGTSRYNEQFF
CDR3nt: TGTGCCAGCCGAGGGACTAGCAGATACAATGAGCAGTTCTTC

j_gene: TRBJ1-3
v_gene: TRBV5-1
abundance: once
d_gene: -
CDR3aa: CASSFYGGNTIYF
CDR3nt: TGCGCCAGCAGCTTCTACGGTGGAAACACCATATATTTT

j_gene: TRBJ2-2
v_gene: TRBV7-9
abundance: -
d_gene: -
CDR3aa: CASSSPGAGELFF
CDR3nt: TGTGCCAGCAGCTCCCCGGGGGCCGGGGAGCTGTTTTTT

j_gene: TRBJ2-7
v_gene: TRBV15
abundance: -
d_gene: TRBD1
CDR3aa: CATSRDQGADEQYF
CDR3nt: TGTGCCACCAGCAGAGATCAGGGGGCCGACGAGCAGTACTTC